This T cell receptor (beta chain) was sequenced for a study of CD8+ T cells in alopecia areata. The CDR3 spans 14 residues. Germline V gene data show CDR1 as MNHNS and CDR2 as SASEGT. Extracted RNA was reverse transcribed, and the resulting cDNA served as sequencing template. Data came from immunoSEQ multiplex PCR; TCRdb stores just in-frame clones and leaves some out. The table lists some 120,000 clones, 50% to 60% of them singletons. Notes on this clone: Its antigen is unidentified. The junction and the germline gene differ at one end; a read error may be behind it. The same CDR3 is also encoded by other DNA sequences in this sample.

Overall study findings and caveats: Clonality exceeded that of normal scalp in lesional scalp, most notably in alopecia totalis/universalis.

The chain is built from TRBV6-1 and TRBJ1-1, with TRBD1 matching over 9 bases. The specimen comprised CD4+ T cells sorted from blood, sampled at week 0. This TCR derives from a human donor with alopecia areata. CDR3 DNA sequence: TGTGCCAGCAGGGGGACAGGGAAGAACACTGAAGCCTTCTTT. Protein product: CASRGTGKNTEAFF.